One and the same sample provided the 30 T cell receptor beta chains below, sequenced in a study of Graves' ophthalmopathy and Graves' hyperthyroidism. RNA served as the template for amplifying TCR beta CDR3 regions. Scientists carried out first-round RT-PCR using HTBI primers and then a second-round multiplex PCR. TCRdb redid the calling of the multiplex PCR reads with MiXCR, one entry per CDR3 protein. The sample includes a few hundred thousand distinct CDR3 sequences, about 21% seen only once; the top ten take around 3%. Sequenced material: peripheral blood. The receptor set was obtained from a woman between 18 and 29 years old with stable Graves' hyperthyroidism.

The sample holds many counts of this clonotype. V and J are TRBV20-1 and TRBJ2-7; D uncertain. Germline CDR1 is DFQATT and CDR2 is SNEGSKA (reference sequence). V dropped 1 base and J dropped 2 bases, with 12 bases sitting between them. This CDR3 spans 14 amino acids. CDR3 protein: CSARVGSFTYEQYF. DNA of the CDR3: TGCAGTGCTAGAGTCGGAAGTTTTACCTACGAGCAGTACTTC.

This clonotype appeared many times. V and J are TRBV27 and TRBJ2-7, with a weak D call TRBD1 (5 bases). Germline loops: CDR1 MNHEY, CDR2 SMNVEV (reference sequence). V shed 5 bases and J shed 3 bases, with 14 bases lying between them. The CDR3 length is 14 residues. The DNA of the CDR3 is TGTGCCAGCAGTATCGACAGTCCCGGCTACGAGCAGTACTTC. Amino acid sequence: CASSIDSPGYEQYF.

This clonotype was seen a handful of times. The chain links TRBV15 to TRBJ2-7; 7 bases agree with TRBD1. Germline CDR1 and CDR2: LNHNV and YYDKDF (reference sequence). The length of the CDR3 is 14 residues. With V trimmed by 3 bases and J by 2 bases, 4 bases remained unmatched. This CDR3 reads CATSSRDRPYEQYF. CDR3 DNA sequence: TGTGCCACCAGCAGCCGGGACAGACCCTACGAGCAGTACTTC.

This clonotype was seen many times. CDR3 loop: CASSTTGASGNTIYF. The CDR3 DNA is TGTGCCAGTAGCACGACAGGGGCCTCTGGAAACACCATATATTTT. The chain links TRBV6-1 to TRBJ1-3; 8 bases line up with TRBD1. This CDR3 region has 15 residues. V was pared by 9 bases and J by 0 bases, with 7 bases of the junction left unmatched. In germline, CDR1 is MNHNS, CDR2 SASEGT.

The gene calls are TRBV15 and TRBJ2-5; D is perhaps TRBD1 (5 bases). This CDR3 spans 12 amino acids. V gave up 3 bases and J gave up 3 bases, with 5 bases separating them. Per the germline V gene, CDR1 is LNHNV and CDR2 is YYDKDF (reference sequence). CDR3 sequence: CATSRDKETQYF. CDR3 bases: TGTGCCACCAGCAGGGACAAAGAGACCCAGTACTTC.

This clonotype was seen ten or more times. The chain has TRBV7-9 and TRBJ2-4, with 9 nucleotides matching TRBD1. With V trimmed by 6 bases and J by 1 base, 10 bases remained unmatched. The germline CDR1 and CDR2 sequences are SEHNR and FQNEAQ (reference sequence). This CDR3 comprises 17 residues. The CDR3 is CASSFNLGQGAKNIQYF. In DNA, the CDR3 is TGTGCCAGCAGTTTTAACCTCGGACAGGGGGCCAAAAACATTCAGTACTTC.

Many counts were recorded for this clonotype. V gene TRBV3-1 combines with J gene TRBJ2-7, with a tentative D call TRBD2 (6 bases). The CDR3 runs to 14 residues. Germline CDR1 LGHDT, CDR2 YNNKEL (reference sequence). V shed 1 base and J shed 4 bases, with 11 bases lying between them. CDR3 sequence: CASSQGGNAYEQYF. The CDR3 DNA reads TGTGCCAGCAGCCAAGGCGGGAATGCGTACGAGCAGTACTTC.

The rearrangement joins TRBV28 to TRBJ1-5; 10 bases are shared with TRBD1. This CDR3 is built from 15 residues. Germline CDR1 and CDR2: MDHEN and SYDVKM. The ends lost 3 bases at V and 4 bases at J; junction bases unmatched: 3. The CDR3 DNA is TGTGCCAGCAGTTTTTCGGACAGGGGGAATCAGCCCCAGCATTTT. This gives the protein CASSFSDRGNQPQHF.

V usage is TRBV24-1 and J usage is TRBJ2-5, with D perhaps given as TRBD1 or TRBD2 (5 bases each). This CDR3 is 12 amino acids long. Germline V CDR1 and CDR2: KGHDR, SFDVKD. V shed 9 bases and J shed 4 bases, with 11 bases lying between them. The CDR3 loop is CATGGLTETQYF. CDR3 DNA: TGTGCCACCGGGGGATTGACAGAGACCCAGTACTTC.

This clonotype occurred many times. This chain connects TRBV29-1 to TRBJ2-7; D gene unclear. Trimming took 7 bases from V and 3 from J, leaving 16 bases between them. The V gene's germline CDR1 is SQVTM and CDR2 ANQGSEA. CDR3 length: 13 amino acids. CDR3 sequence reads: CSAEVAPHYEQYF. CDR3 bases: TGCAGCGCCGAGGTAGCCCCCCACTACGAGCAGTACTTC.

This clonotype came up many times. The rearrangement links TRBV6-1 to TRBJ2-7; D is possibly TRBD2 (6 bases). Germline CDR1 is MNHNS and CDR2 is SASEGT. Deletions cut 0 bases from V and 8 bases from J, with 17 bases between. This CDR3 comprises 15 residues. The CDR3 region has the DNA TGTGCCAGCAGTGAAGCGGGGGAGGACGGAGCCAAGCAGTACTTC. Its protein is CASSEAGEDGAKQYF.

This clonotype occurred many times. The chain employs TRBV20-1 and TRBJ1-5; 8 bases map to TRBD1. The CDR3 is 14 amino acids. Trimming took 4 bases from V and 7 from J; bases not matched to a gene: 9. The V gene's germline CDR1 is DFQATT and CDR2 SNEGSKA (reference sequence). The CDR3 bases are TGCAGTGCTAACGACAGGGGTGTCAACCAGCCCCAGCATTTT. Translation gives CSANDRGVNQPQHF.

V usage is TRBV18 and J usage is TRBJ1-2; 7 bases are shared with TRBD1. Looked up from germline, CDR1 is KGHSH and CDR2 is LQKENI. With 11 bases clipped from V and 3 bases from J, the junction kept 9 bases outside the gene matches. CDR3 size: 13 residues. The CDR3 nucleotides are TGTGCCGGGTCCATTGGGACAGACTATGGCTACACCTTC. Its translation is CAGSIGTDYGYTF.

This clonotype was detected only once. V and J are TRBV29-1 and TRBJ2-7; D ambiguous. Deletions cut 7 bases from V and 3 bases from J, with 10 bases between. This CDR3 is 11 amino acids long. Germline V gene lookup returns CDR1 SQVTM and CDR2 ANQGSEA. CDR3 DNA: TGCAGCGCAGGACGGCACTACGAGCAGTACTTC. Translation: CSAGRHYEQYF.

The rearrangement joins TRBV28 to TRBJ2-5, with D tentatively TRBD1 or TRBD2 (6 bases each). CDR1 and CDR2 (germline): MDHEN, SYDVKM. The CDR3 totals 15 residues. Trimming cost V 6 bases and J 1 base, with 15 bases left between them. The CDR3 nucleotides are TGTGCCAGCAGGGGTCTCGGGGGCAGCCAAGAGACCCAGTACTTC. Encoded protein: CASRGLGGSQETQYF. The complete variable domain, with remaining parts taken from reference TRBV28 and TRBJ2-5, reads DVKVTQSSRYLVKRTGEKVFLECVQDMDHENMFWYRQDPGLGLRLIYFSYDVKMKEKGDIPEGYSVSREKKERFSLILESASTNQTSMYLCASRGLGGSQETQYFGPGTRLLVL.

This clonotype was seen at least ten times. V and J are TRBV12-3 or TRBV12-4 and TRBJ2-7, with TRBD2 as a possible D gene (6 bases). V was clipped by 4 bases and J by 5 bases, with 12 bases between them. The CDR3 runs 13 residues. The CDR3 protein is CASSSTSYHEQYF. CDR3 nucleotide sequence: TGTGCCAGCAGTTCGACTAGTTACCACGAGCAGTACTTC.

V usage is TRBV25-1 and J usage is TRBJ2-7; 7 nucleotides align to TRBD1. The CDR3 totals 16 residues. CDR1 MGHDK and CDR2 SYGVNS come from the germline V gene. V dropped 5 bases and J dropped 0; count of bases not matched to a gene: 10. This CDR3 reads CASSFLRDSSSYEQYF. The CDR3 DNA sequence: TGTGCCAGCAGTTTCCTCCGGGACAGCTCCTCCTACGAGCAGTACTTC.

This clonotype was observed many times. The V call is TRBV7-8, the J call TRBJ2-2, with D maybe TRBD2 (5 bases). The germline V gene has CDR1 SGHVS and CDR2 FQNEAQ. Trimming removed 4 bases at V and 4 bases at J, with 10 bases between. This CDR3 is 14 amino acids long. The CDR3 sequence is CASSSGLTTGELFF. The CDR3 nucleotides are TGTGCCAGCAGCTCCGGACTCACCACCGGGGAGCTGTTTTTT.

The chain carries TRBV6-1 and TRBJ1-5; D ambiguous. Germline assignment: CDR1 MNHNS and CDR2 SASEGT. The V and J ends lost 7 bases and 0 bases respectively, with 16 bases between them. This CDR3 is built from 16 residues. CDR3 coding DNA: TGTGCCAGCAAAATGAACCGAAGCCATAGCAATCAGCCCCAGCATTTT. Amino acids: CASKMNRSHSNQPQHF.

This clonotype was found many times. The gene calls are TRBV6-5 and TRBJ2-7; 8 bases agree with TRBD1. The V gene's germline CDR1 is MNHEY and CDR2 SVGAGI. Trimming at V came to 7 bases and at J to 4 bases, leaving 12 bases not matched to a gene. The CDR3 is 15 residues long. The CDR3 sequence is CASIPGRDRLYEQYF. In nucleotides, the CDR3 is TGTGCCAGCATCCCAGGACGGGACAGGCTTTACGAGCAGTACTTC.

This clonotype was found many times. The gene calls are TRBV12-3 or TRBV12-4 and TRBJ1-2; tentatively, D is TRBD1 (6 bases). The CDR3 sequence is 13 residues long. The V end lost 8 bases, the J end lost 11 bases, and 21 bases lay between the germline ends. This CDR3 reads CASRGGAGDRYTF. In nucleotides, the CDR3 is TGTGCCAGCCGGGGCGGGGCAGGGGATCGATACACCTTC.

Ten or more counts support this clonotype. The chain couples TRBV29-1 to TRBJ2-7; weak D call: TRBD2 (5 bases). Trimming cost V 0 bases and J 6 bases, with 9 bases left between them. Germline CDR1 reads SQVTM; CDR2 reads ANQGSEA. The CDR3 has 12 residues. CDR3 nucleotides: TGCAGCGTTGAAGAAGGTGAGGGCGAGCAGTACTTC. Residues: CSVEEGEGEQYF.

In this sample, this clonotype turned up many times. The genes are TRBV6-5 and TRBJ1-1, with a tentative D call TRBD1 (6 bases). The CDR3 extends over 12 amino acids. Trimming pared 6 bases from V and 8 bases from J, leaving 13 bases between. The V gene's germline CDR1 is MNHEY and CDR2 SVGAGI. Here the CDR3 reads CASSQLGQEAFF. In nucleotides, the CDR3 is TGTGCCAGCAGCCAACTTGGACAGGAAGCTTTCTTT.

This clonotype was seen repeatedly, ten times or more. The chain carries TRBV7-2 and TRBJ1-6; TRBD1 matches at 8 bases. Per the germline V gene, CDR1 is SGHTA and CDR2 is FQGNSA. The CDR3 is 15 residues long. Trimming cost V 7 bases and J 8 bases; bases outside gene matches: 10. The CDR3 bases are TGTGCCAGCACCCCAAGGGGGACAGGAGATTCACCCCTCCACTTT. Protein: CASTPRGTGDSPLHF.

This clonotype was observed a few times. The chain carries TRBV12-3 or TRBV12-4 and TRBJ2-7; TRBD1 or TRBD2 may be the D gene (5 bases each). The V end was cut by 5 bases, the J end by 3 bases, with 17 bases between. This CDR3 is built from 15 residues. The CDR3 DNA reads as TGTGCCAGCAGTCCGCATGAGGGACCGATCTACGAGCAGTACTTC. This codes for CASSPHEGPIYEQYF.

In this sample, this clonotype turned up many times. Lacking the conserved final phenylalanine or tryptophan, this CDR3 likely reflects a read error. The chain links TRBV5-1 to TRBJ1-2; unclear D gene. V was clipped by 0 bases and J by 8 bases, with 17 bases between them. Germline V gene data show CDR1 as SGHRS and CDR2 as YFSETQ. The length of the CDR3 is 15 residues. The CDR3 spells CASSLAGVISGGYTL. The CDR3 nucleotides read TGCGCCAGCAGCTTGGCCGGTGTGATTAGCGGGGGCTACACCCTC.

The V and J genes are TRBV30 and TRBJ2-5; TRBD1 matches 7 bases. This CDR3 is 15 amino acids long. Germline V CDR1 and CDR2: GTSNPN, SVGIG (reference sequence). Trimming cost V 2 bases and J 4 bases; bases outside gene matches: 10. Written as DNA, the CDR3 is TGTGCCTGGAGTATAGGGGGCGCAGGGACAGAGACCCAGTACTTC. Residues: CAWSIGGAGTETQYF.

This clonotype was recorded many times. The gene calls are TRBV12-3 or TRBV12-4 and TRBJ2-3, with D hard to call. The CDR3 totals 14 residues. The V gene lost 0 bases and the J gene lost 1 base, with 5 bases spanning the gap. The chain's CDR3 is CASSLAYRTDTQYF. The CDR3 DNA is TGTGCCAGCAGTTTAGCCTACCGCACAGATACGCAGTATTTT.

The V and J genes are TRBV6-5 and TRBJ1-2; 7 positions match TRBD1. The germline gives CDR1 MNHEY, CDR2 SVGAGI. Trimming removed 2 bases from V and 8 bases from J; junction bases left unmatched: 5. The CDR3 runs to 13 residues. This CDR3 reads CASSYDRVKGYTF. DNA for the CDR3: TGTGCCAGCAGTTACGACAGGGTAAAAGGCTACACCTTC.

The chain has TRBV28 and TRBJ1-1; D may be TRBD1 (5 bases). With 8 bases removed from V and 0 bases from J, the gap between germline ends came to 16 bases. Germline CDR1 MDHEN, CDR2 SYDVKM. The CDR3 runs 15 residues. For the CDR3, the DNA is TGTGCCAGCTTATCACTGGACACCTTGAACACTGAAGCTTTCTTT. The encoded protein is CASLSLDTLNTEAFF.